This is a list of T cell receptor beta chains from one sample in a study of blood T cell repertoires in COVID-19. This table comes from immunoSEQ multiplex PCR, and its TCRdb copy is limited to in-frame clones, with some not included. The sample yields around 51,000 clones, 70% to 90% seen once. Sequenced sample: peripheral blood. Receptor source: an elderly woman with acute or convalescent COVID-19. CDR3s include the opening cysteine and the closing phenylalanine or tryptophan. The D gene is left open where the match is weak. Where a row states a size, it is once, few, many or the class of an expanded clone; other rows omit it.

CASTRGYIGGDYGYTF,TGTGCCAGTACCCGAGGATATATCGGGGGAGACTATGGCTACACCTTC,TRBV19,once,TRBJ1-2,16,.
CASSQAAGAGEQYF,TGTGCCAGCAGCCAAGCGGCCGGAGCGGGAGAGCAGTACTTC,TRBV3-1/TRBV3-2,few,TRBJ2-7,14,TRBD2
CASLTGANEKLFF,TGTGCCAGCTTAACAGGGGCTAATGAAAAACTGTTTTTT,TRBV6-6,once,TRBJ1-4,13,TRBD1
CASSQLDSPSETQYF,TGTGCCAGCAGCCAATTGGATAGCCCTTCAGAGACCCAGTACTTC,TRBV3-1/TRBV3-2,.,TRBJ2-5,15,.
CASSEYRGPTGELFF,TGTGCCAGCAGTGAATACAGGGGGCCGACCGGGGAGCTGTTTTTT,TRBV2,once,TRBJ2-2,15,TRBD1
CASSSAYEQYF,TGTGCCAGCAGTTCAGCCTACGAGCAGTACTTC,TRBV7-2,.,TRBJ2-7,11,.
CASGTGLSNEQFF,TGTGCCAGCGGGACAGGGCTTTCCAATGAGCAGTTCTTC,TRBV10-3,.,TRBJ2-1,13,TRBD1
CASSSPGQGLNEQFF,TGTGCCAGCAGCTCCCCGGGACAGGGGTTAAATGAGCAGTTCTTC,TRBV5-4,.,TRBJ2-1,15,TRBD1
CASSQDPRASGEWETQYF,TGCGCCAGCAGCCAAGATCCCCGGGCTAGCGGGGAATGGGAGACCCAGTACTTC,TRBV4-1,once,TRBJ2-5,18,TRBD2
CASSLTGGNQPQHF,TGTGCCAGCAGTTTGACAGGGGGAAATCAGCCCCAGCATTTT,TRBV6-5,.,TRBJ1-5,14,TRBD1
CASSSTQHF,TGTGCCAGCAGCTCTACGCAGCATTTT,TRBV21-1,.,TRBJ1-5,9,.
CASSLGQGAGGYTF,TGTGCCAGCAGTCTCGGACAGGGGGCAGGGGGCTACACCTTC,TRBV3-1/TRBV3-2,.,TRBJ1-2,14,TRBD1
CASRATGTTYTDTQYF,TGCGCCAGCAGGGCCACCGGGACTACTTACACAGATACGCAGTATTTT,TRBV10-2,.,TRBJ2-3,16,TRBD2
CSVEGREDKNIQYF,TGCAGCGTTGAAGGCAGGGAGGACAAAAACATTCAGTACTTC,TRBV29-1,.,TRBJ2-4,14,.
CASSQEQGENYGYTF,TGTGCCAGCAGCCAAGAACAGGGGGAGAACTATGGCTACACCTTC,TRBV4-2,.,TRBJ1-2,15,TRBD1
CASRERTGSQNTEAFF,TGCGCCAGCAGAGAACGGACGGGAAGCCAGAACACTGAAGCTTTCTTT,TRBV5-1,once,TRBJ1-1,16,.
CASSPTTGNGYTF,TGTGCCAGTAGCCCTACGACAGGGAATGGCTACACCTTC,TRBV19,.,TRBJ1-2,13,TRBD1
CASRGTGGPETQYF,TGCGCCAGCAGGGGTACGGGGGGACCAGAGACCCAGTACTTC,TRBV5-1,.,TRBJ2-5,14,TRBD2
CASSLNTGGETQYF,TGTGCCAGCAGCTTAAATACAGGGGGAGAGACCCAGTACTTC,TRBV7-9,.,TRBJ2-5,14,TRBD1
CASSTTSGGAKETQYF,TGTGCCAGCAGCACTACTAGCGGGGGGGCGAAAGAGACCCAGTACTTC,TRBV9,once,TRBJ2-5,16,TRBD2
CASSRTRGETQYF,TGCGCCAGCAGCCGGACCCGGGGGGAGACCCAGTACTTC,TRBV5-1,.,TRBJ2-5,13,.
CASSRDTTYEQYF,TGTGCCAGCTCTCGGGACACCACCTACGAGCAGTACTTC,TRBV18,.,TRBJ2-7,13,.